The clone carrying this TCR beta chain was found a few times. Its antigen is unidentified. Using its own MiXCR run on the 5' RACE reads, TCRdb lists one record per CDR3 protein. Here the sample spans about 260,000 distinct CDR3 sequences, approximately 5.2% being singletons. This entry belongs to a study of T cells after yellow fever vaccination. CDR1 is LNHDA, CDR2 SQIVND, per germline (reference sequence). Trimming took off 6 bases at V and 0 bases at J, with 11 bases between the two ends. The CDR3 extends over 14 amino acids. Study observations and caveats: Subsequent booster samples again held most clones from primary vaccination (96% CD4, roughly 90% CD8).

The chain carries TRBV19 and TRBJ1-1; D might be TRBD1 (5 bases). The TCR comes from a man aged 18 to 29 who received the YFV17D yellow fever vaccine. The sequencing used CD4+ T cells sorted from PBMCs, collected on the day of the yellow fever booster vaccination. The CDR3 sequence: CASSYGGLNTEAFF. DNA for the CDR3: TGTGCCAGTAGCTACGGGGGACTGAACACTGAAGCTTTCTTT.